The text below deals with one T cell receptor beta chain. Germline V lookup: CDR1 MNHEY, CDR2 SMNVEV (reference sequence). The CDR3 runs to 12 residues. V was cut by 8 bases and J by 3 bases, with 9 bases left in between. The data belong to a study of cytomegalovirus exposure and HLA in healthy donors. PCR used 60 Vbeta primers and 13 Jbeta primers. Measured with immunoSEQ multiplex PCR; TCRdb has only the in-frame clones, and not every one. The sample carries approximately 110,000 clones, around 76% recorded once. This TCR came from a woman aged 60-75 years in good health and CMV-seropositive. Sequencing input: PBMCs. The chain joins TRBV27 to TRBJ2-3; D gene uncertain. DNA for the CDR3: TGTGCCAGCGGATGGAGAACAGATACGCAGTATTTT. Translation: CASGWRTDTQYF.